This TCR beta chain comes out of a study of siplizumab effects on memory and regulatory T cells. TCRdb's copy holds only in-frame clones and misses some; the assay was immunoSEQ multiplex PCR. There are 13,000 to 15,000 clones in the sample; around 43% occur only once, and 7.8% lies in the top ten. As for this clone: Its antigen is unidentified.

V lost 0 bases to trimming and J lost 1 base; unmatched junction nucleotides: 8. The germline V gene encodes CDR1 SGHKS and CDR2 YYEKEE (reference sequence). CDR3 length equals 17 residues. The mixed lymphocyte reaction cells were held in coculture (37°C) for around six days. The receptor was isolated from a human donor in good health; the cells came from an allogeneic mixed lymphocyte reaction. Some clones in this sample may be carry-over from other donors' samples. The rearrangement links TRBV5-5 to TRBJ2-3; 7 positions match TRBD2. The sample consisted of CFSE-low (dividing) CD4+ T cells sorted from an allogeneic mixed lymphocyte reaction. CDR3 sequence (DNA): TGTGCCAGCAGCTTGGGAACTAGCGTACCTGGCACAGATACGCAGTATTTT. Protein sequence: CASSLGTSVPGTDTQYF.